This TCR beta chain came from a study of blood T cell repertoires in COVID-19. About the study: Sample material is recorded as cDNA or gDNA derived from T cells, B-cell-depleted T cells, or PBMCs.

Clones were sequenced by immunoSEQ multiplex PCR, and TCRdb holds only the in-frame ones, with some missing. The repertoire holds some 150,000 clones, with about 87% as singletons. The sample holds one count of this clone. The sequencing sample was made of peripheral blood. This TCR came from a man aged 50-59 years with active COVID-19.

The CDR3 sequence is CARHRGRMESSYNEQFF. CDR3 coding DNA: TGCGCCCGACACAGGGGGCGAATGGAAAGCTCCTACAATGAGCAGTTCTTC. The V gene is TRBV23-1, the J gene TRBJ2-1; 9 nucleotides line up with TRBD1. TRBV23-1 is an open reading frame whose function is uncertain. V lost 11 bases, J lost 0 bases, and 14 bases stayed unmatched. The CDR3 is 17 amino acids.